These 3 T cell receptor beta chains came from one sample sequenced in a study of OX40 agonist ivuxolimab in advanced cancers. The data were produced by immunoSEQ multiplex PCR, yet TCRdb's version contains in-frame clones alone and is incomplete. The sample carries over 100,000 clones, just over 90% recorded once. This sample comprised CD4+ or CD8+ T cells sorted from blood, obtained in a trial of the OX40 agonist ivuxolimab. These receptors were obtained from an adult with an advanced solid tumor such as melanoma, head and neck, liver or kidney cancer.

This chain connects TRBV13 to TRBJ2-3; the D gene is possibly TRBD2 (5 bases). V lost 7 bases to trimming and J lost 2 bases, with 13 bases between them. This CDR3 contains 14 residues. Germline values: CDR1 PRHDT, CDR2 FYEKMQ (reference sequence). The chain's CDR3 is CASNSGRDTDTQYF. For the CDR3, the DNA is TGTGCCAGCAACTCGGGAAGGGACACAGATACGCAGTATTTT.

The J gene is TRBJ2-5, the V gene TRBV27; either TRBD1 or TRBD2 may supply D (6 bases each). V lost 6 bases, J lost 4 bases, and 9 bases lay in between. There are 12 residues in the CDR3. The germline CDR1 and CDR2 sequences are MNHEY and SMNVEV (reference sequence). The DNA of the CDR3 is TGTGCCAGCAGAGGAGGGGGAGAGACCCAGTACTTC. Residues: CASRGGGETQYF.

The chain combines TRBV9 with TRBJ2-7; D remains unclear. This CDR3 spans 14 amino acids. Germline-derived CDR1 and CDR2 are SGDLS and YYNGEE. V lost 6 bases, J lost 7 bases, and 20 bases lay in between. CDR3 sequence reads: CASTRRATNGEQYF. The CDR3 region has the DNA TGTGCCAGCACCCGTCGGGCTACCAATGGGGAGCAGTACTTC.